This T cell receptor beta chain was recorded in a study of blood T cell repertoires in COVID-19. Looking at the study overall: From T cells, B-cell-depleted T cells, or PBMCs came the material, which was cDNA or gDNA.

The Seattle patients joined while their infection was active and were tracked longitudinally afterward. Trimming stripped 3 bases from V and 6 bases from J, with 7 bases between. Germline CDR1 is SGDLS and CDR2 is YYNGEE. The CDR3 loop spans 13 amino acids. In its sample, this clone was seen a few times. Per the authors' pipeline: Reference gene primer amplification in the assay estimated nucleated cell counts. Data came from immunoSEQ multiplex PCR; TCRdb stores just in-frame clones and leaves some out. Clone size and V and J calls were adopted from that table, with D and trimming inferred from the DNA. The repertoire consists of 170,000 or so clones, with approximately 86% occurring once and the leading ten covering less than 0.7%.

Input material: peripheral blood. The TCR sequence derives from a man in his fifties or sixties with COVID-19, enrolled during active disease. The chain carries TRBV9 and TRBJ1-6; D uncertain. As DNA, the CDR3 is TGTGCCAGCAGCGCGACGGGTAATTCACCCCTCCACTTT. The encoded protein is CASSATGNSPLHF. Filled out from reference TRBV9 and TRBJ1-6, the complete variable domain reads DSGVTQTPKHLITATGQRVTLRCSPRSGDLSVYWYQQSLDQGLQFLIQYYNGEERAKGNILERFSAQQFPDLHSELNLSSLELGDSALYFCASSATGNSPLHFGNGTRLTVT.